Each of the 21 T cell receptor beta chains below was sequenced from the same sample in a study of Graves' ophthalmopathy and Graves' hyperthyroidism. Beta-chain TCR CDR3 regions were amplified from RNA transcripts. HTBI-primed first-round RT-PCR preceded second-round multiplex PCR. Using its own MiXCR run on the multiplex PCR reads, TCRdb lists one record per CDR3 protein. The sample has about 700,000 distinct CDR3 sequences; roughly two fifths are singletons. Sequenced material: peripheral blood. The receptor source for this set is an adult man with Graves' ophthalmopathy.

The chain couples TRBV7-3 to TRBJ2-7; D perhaps matches TRBD1 (6 bases). V was cut by 5 bases and J by 3 bases, with 17 bases left in between. CDR1 is SGHTA, CDR2 FQGTGA, per germline. The CDR3 has 15 amino acids. The CDR3 reads CASSLARGHLYEQYF. The CDR3 DNA reads TGTGCCAGCAGCCTAGCCAGGGGACACCTCTACGAGCAGTACTTC.

The chain combines TRBV12-3 or TRBV12-4 with TRBJ1-2; D might be TRBD1 (6 bases). Trimming left V 6 bases short and J 8 bases short, with 19 bases between. The CDR3 contains 14 residues. The CDR3 sequence: CASRTRGPDGGYTF. DNA of the CDR3: TGTGCCAGCAGAACCAGGGGCCCCGATGGGGGCTACACCTTC.

The chain is built from TRBV24-1 and TRBJ1-5, with a tentative D call TRBD1 (6 bases). Germline V gene lookup returns CDR1 KGHDR and CDR2 SFDVKD. This CDR3 has 14 residues. Between the trimmed V and J ends, which lost 5 bases and 6 bases, there was a span of 13 bases. The DNA for the CDR3 is TGTGCCACCAGTGTCCAGGGGCGAAGTCAGCCCCAGCATTTT. Translating it yields CATSVQGRSQPQHF.

The chain carries TRBV19 and TRBJ1-5; TRBD1 is a possible D gene (6 bases). This CDR3 has 12 amino acids. CDR1 is LNHDA, CDR2 SQIVND, per germline (reference sequence). Trimming removed 4 bases at V and 5 bases at J, with 6 bases between. DNA of the CDR3: TGTGCCAGTAGTACAGGGGATCAGCCCCAGCATTTT. Its translation: CASSTGDQPQHF.

This clonotype was seen more than once but under ten times. V gene TRBV20-1 combines with J gene TRBJ2-5; D uncertain. Trimming removed 1 base from V and 2 bases from J, with 11 bases in between. Germline V gene lookup returns CDR1 DFQATT and CDR2 SNEGSKA (reference sequence). The CDR3 extends over 14 amino acids. The DNA for the CDR3 is TGCAGTGCTAGAGGGGTGGCAGGACAAGAGACCCAGTACTTC. This gives the protein CSARGVAGQETQYF.

Only a few counts were recorded for this clonotype. The V call is TRBV5-4, the J call TRBJ1-2; a weak D match, TRBD1 (5 bases). This CDR3 region has 15 residues. Germline V CDR1 and CDR2: SGHNT, YYREEE (reference sequence). V lost 4 bases and J lost 2, with 15 bases in between. The CDR3 DNA reads as TGTGCCAGCAGCCTCCAGGCAGGACACAACTATGGCTACACCTTC. It yields the protein CASSLQAGHNYGYTF.

This rearrangement joins TRBV10-3 to TRBJ2-3; a possible D gene is TRBD2 (5 bases). Trimming took 2 bases from V and 3 from J, leaving 6 bases between them. The germline V gene encodes CDR1 ENHRY and CDR2 SYGVKD. The CDR3 runs to 13 residues. The CDR3 loop is CAISERETDTQYF. In nucleotides, the CDR3 is TGTGCCATCAGTGAGCGGGAAACAGATACGCAGTATTTT.

In this sample, this clonotype turned up once. Compared with germline, one end of the junction differs, possibly owing to a read error. The gene calls are TRBV24-1 and TRBJ2-5; TRBD2 matches 8 bases. This CDR3 spans 16 amino acids. Germline CDR1 and CDR2: KGHDR and SFDVKD. The CDR3 reads CASSYQIGLAGETQYF. DNA for the CDR3: TGTGCCAGCAGTTACCAGATAGGACTAGCAGGCGAGACCCAGTACTTC.

This clonotype was counted ten times or more. J is TRBJ1-6 and V is TRBV10-3; D remains unclear. Germline V gene sequence: CDR1 ENHRY, CDR2 SYGVKD. V lost 8 bases and J 5 bases, leaving 7 bases between the germline ends. This CDR3 is built from 12 residues. In DNA form, the CDR3 reads TGTGCCATCGCGCCAGATAATTCACCCCTCCACTTT. As protein: CAIAPDNSPLHF.

About this clonotype itself: This could be a read error, since a much larger clone is one nucleotide away. The chain uses TRBV2 and TRBJ1-2; weak D call: TRBD1 (5 bases). Per germline, CDR1 SNHLY and CDR2 FYNNEI. The CDR3 runs to 14 residues. The CDR3 region has the DNA TGTGCCACCAGTGATTTGGGGGATAACTATGGCTACACCTTC. Amino acid sequence: CATSDLGDNYGYTF.

This clonotype was seen a handful of times. This chain joins TRBV6-4 and TRBJ2-2, with D hard to call. The CDR3 spans 15 residues. Germline values: CDR1 MRHNA, CDR2 SNTAGT. V lost 0 bases, J lost 3 bases, and 8 bases lay in between. CDR3 sequence reads: CASSDSGGHTGELFF. As DNA, the CDR3 is TGTGCCAGCAGTGACTCGGGCGGACACACCGGGGAGCTGTTTTTT.

This sequence joins TRBV7-3 and TRBJ1-5, with 10 nucleotides matching TRBD1. The CDR3 sequence is 15 residues long. V was pared by 5 bases and J by 3 bases, with 4 bases of the junction left unmatched. CDR1 and CDR2 (germline): SGHTA, FQGTGA. This CDR3 reads CASSEDRGNNQPQHF. Here the CDR3 DNA reads TGTGCCAGCAGCGAGGACAGGGGGAACAATCAGCCCCAGCATTTT.

This chain joins TRBV9 and TRBJ1-5; D not resolved. Looked up from germline, CDR1 is SGDLS and CDR2 is YYNGEE. CDR3 length: 14 residues. Trimming stripped 0 bases from V and 4 bases from J, with 8 bases between. CDR3 nucleotides: TGTGCCAGCAGCGTAGACTTTAGGAATCAGCCCCAGCATTTT. The encoded protein is CASSVDFRNQPQHF.

This chain links TRBV7-2 with TRBJ2-7; D perhaps matches TRBD2 (6 bases). Trimming cost V 9 bases and J 2 bases, with 17 bases left between them. CDR1 and CDR2 from the germline V gene are SGHTA and FQGNSA. This CDR3 spans 14 amino acids. The CDR3 bases are TGTGCCAGTCTCCGGGACTTCACTACCTACGAGCAGTACTTC. Its translation is CASLRDFTTYEQYF.

At least ten counts were recorded for this clonotype. The rearrangement uses TRBV7-9 and TRBJ2-7; D may be TRBD2 (5 bases). There are 11 residues in the CDR3. Trimming left V 10 bases short and J 7 bases short, with 14 bases between. Germline CDR1 and CDR2: SEHNR and FQNEAQ (reference sequence). This chain's CDR3 is CATDRPGEQYF. The CDR3 nucleotides read TGTGCCACCGATCGACCGGGGGAGCAGTACTTC.

CDR3 in DNA: TGTGCCAGCACCCAGACAGGGATCGCGGTTTCACCCCTCCACTTT. Translated: CASTQTGIAVSPLHF. This chain links TRBV10-3 with TRBJ1-6, with 7 bases fitting TRBD1. Germline CDR1 reads ENHRY; CDR2 reads SYGVKD. This CDR3 has 15 amino acids. V trimming: 10 bases; J trimming: 9 bases; junction bases outside the gene matches: 15.

This clonotype was counted between two and nine times. This rearrangement joins TRBV10-3 to TRBJ2-2; a weak D match, TRBD2 (5 bases). Germline lookup yields CDR1 ENHRY and CDR2 SYGVKD. This CDR3 contains 15 residues. V lost 0 bases to trimming and J lost 4 bases, with 9 bases between them. CDR3 in DNA: TGTGCCATCAGTGAGTCGGAGGCAGTCACCGGGGAGCTGTTTTTT. This codes for CAISESEAVTGELFF.

This clonotype was seen a handful of times. Written as DNA, the CDR3 is TGCGCCAGCAGCCAAGATTTGGGACAGCGGGTCTACGAGCAGTACTTC. Its protein is CASSQDLGQRVYEQYF. The V and J genes are TRBV4-1 and TRBJ2-7; D possibly corresponds to TRBD1 (7 bases). The V gene's germline CDR1 is MGHRA and CDR2 YSYEKL. The CDR3 totals 16 residues. Trimming pared 0 bases from V and 3 bases from J, leaving 15 bases between.

V is TRBV29-1 and J is TRBJ1-3; weak D call: TRBD1 (5 bases). CDR1 is SQVTM, CDR2 ANQGSEA, per germline. The CDR3 has 13 residues. V was cut by 4 bases and J by 7 bases, with 14 bases left in between. This chain's CDR3 is CSVGTGVLNTIYF. The CDR3, as DNA: TGCAGCGTTGGAACAGGTGTATTGAACACCATATATTTT.

Ten or more counts support this clonotype. The chain carries TRBV10-3 and TRBJ1-3; tentative D call: TRBD1 (5 bases). This CDR3 spans 15 amino acids. Trimming shortened V by 3 bases and J by 2 bases, and 11 bases separated the two germline ends. In germline, CDR1 is ENHRY, CDR2 SYGVKD. CDR3 bases: TGTGCCATCAGTGATCTGCAGGGCCCTGGAAACACCATATATTTT. It encodes CAISDLQGPGNTIYF.

The sample holds a few counts of this clonotype. The CDR3 loop is CSATRPQGGGETQYF. The DNA for the CDR3 is TGCAGTGCTACCAGACCTCAGGGGGGCGGGGAGACCCAGTACTTC. The J gene is TRBJ2-5, the V gene TRBV20-1, with D possibly being TRBD1 (7 bases). This CDR3 is built from 15 residues. The ends were cut back, 4 bases at V and 5 bases at J, with 20 bases in the middle. CDR1 and CDR2 (germline): DFQATT, SNEGSKA (reference sequence).